These 4 T cell receptor beta chains originate from one sample sequenced in a study of blood T cells in healthy people across ages. PCR was performed a second time for about 7 to 11 cycles using a sample-barcoded 5' primer and a J-beta primer mix. Via MiXCR, TCRdb re-called the 5' RACE reads, giving one row per CDR3 protein. The sample includes approximately 1.5 million distinct CDR3 sequences, 30% to 40% of them seen just once. Sequences were obtained from blood. These receptors came from a woman aged 25 to 45 in good health.

Comments on this clonotype: A read error may account for a junction end that differs from germline. J is TRBJ2-3 and V is TRBV12-3 or TRBV12-4; tentative D call: TRBD2 (5 bases). The CDR3 totals 13 residues. The CDR3: CASSFASTDAQYF. CDR3 nucleotide sequence: TGTGCCAGCAGCTTCGCTAGCACAGATGCGCAGTATTTT.

The rearrangement joins TRBV9 to TRBJ2-4; the D gene is possibly TRBD2 (7 bases). The V end lost 1 base, the J end lost 5 bases, and 25 bases lay between the germline ends. This CDR3 comprises 19 residues. CDR1 is SGDLS, CDR2 YYNGEE, per germline. CDR3 in amino acids: CASSVRGGEHLTGENIQYF. CDR3 DNA sequence: TGTGCCAGCAGCGTAAGGGGGGGTGAACACCTTACGGGGGAAAACATTCAGTACTTC.

V gene TRBV5-1 combines with J gene TRBJ2-5; 8 bases are shared with TRBD1. V gave up 4 bases and J gave up 5 bases; unmatched junction bases: 13. CDR1 is SGHRS, CDR2 YFSETQ, per germline. The CDR3 contains 16 residues. The CDR3: CASSTQQGVEMETQYF. CDR3 nucleotide sequence: TGCGCCAGCAGCACCCAACAGGGGGTCGAAATGGAGACCCAGTACTTC.

This chain uses TRBV3-1 with TRBJ2-7; a weak D match, TRBD2 (5 bases). The CDR3 is made up of 14 amino acids. From germline, CDR1 is LGHDT and CDR2 YNNKEL (reference sequence). V lost 4 bases to trimming and J lost 3 bases, with 13 bases between them. The DNA for the CDR3 is TGTGCCAGCAGCCCCACTAGGTTGGGCTACGAGCAGTACTTC. Encoded protein: CASSPTRLGYEQYF.